Presented here are 7 T cell receptor beta chains from one specimen sequenced in a study of blood T cell repertoires in COVID-19. Using immunoSEQ multiplex PCR, the repertoire was profiled, and TCRdb retains in-frame clones only, with some absent. The sample contains approximately 70,000 clones, approximately 90% of which appear only once. The sample taken for sequencing was peripheral blood. The receptors come from a man between 45 and 60 years old with COVID-19, enrolled during active disease.

This chain uses TRBV9 with TRBJ2-2; 7 bases are a match to TRBD1. Germline V gene data show CDR1 as SGDLS and CDR2 as YYNGEE. The CDR3 sequence is 16 residues long. J was trimmed by 1 base and V by 3 bases; bases with no gene match: 6. CDR3 DNA sequence: TGTGCCAGCAGCGGACTCCGGGACAGGAACACCGGGGAGCTGTTTTTT. Protein: CASSGLRDRNTGELFF.

V is TRBV29-1 and J is TRBJ1-4; D gene ambiguous. Germline V gene lookup returns CDR1 SQVTM and CDR2 ANQGSEA. The germline V and J ends were trimmed by 4 bases and 10 bases, with 10 bases remaining between them. This CDR3 comprises 11 residues. In DNA, the CDR3 is TGCAGCGTTGGGCAGGCTGGAAAACTGTTTTTT. It encodes CSVGQAGKLFF.

This chain joins TRBV23-1 and TRBJ2-3, with TRBD2 as a possible D gene (7 bases). TRBV23-1 is an open reading frame whose function is uncertain. The length of the CDR3 is 22 residues. V shed 4 bases and J shed 0 bases, with 32 bases lying between them. The CDR3 nucleotides read TGCGCCAGCAGTCTTTTCTTTCGGGAGCCCGCGGAGGGGGAGGGGAGCACAGATACGCAGTATTTT. Translating gives CASSLFFREPAEGEGSTDTQYF.

CDR3 in amino acids: CASSLDTTEAFF. CDR3 nucleotide sequence: TGTGCCAGCAGCTTGGACACCACTGAAGCTTTCTTT. V usage is TRBV6-5 and J usage is TRBJ1-1; TRBD1 is a possible D gene (5 bases). The germline CDR1 and CDR2 sequences are MNHEY and SVGAGI. The CDR3 extends over 12 amino acids. Trimming cost V 6 bases and J 4 bases, with 9 bases left between them.

The chain links TRBV9 to TRBJ2-2; D perhaps matches TRBD1 (5 bases). V shed 4 bases and J shed 5 bases, with 12 bases lying between them. Germline lookup yields CDR1 SGDLS and CDR2 YYNGEE. The CDR3 extends over 14 amino acids. The chain's CDR3 is CASSQLDSTGELFF. CDR3 coding DNA: TGTGCCAGCAGCCAGCTAGACAGTACCGGGGAGCTGTTTTTT.

Relative to its sample, this clone is medium-sized. The chain couples TRBV20-1 to TRBJ1-2; 8 bases agree with TRBD1. V lost 3 bases and J lost 3; bases outside the gene matches: 6. The CDR3 is 14 amino acids. CDR1 and CDR2 (germline): DFQATT, SNEGSKA (reference sequence). The CDR3 sequence is CSASRRGQYYGYTF. DNA for the CDR3: TGCAGTGCTAGTCGCAGGGGGCAATACTATGGCTACACCTTC.

The V call is TRBV27, the J call TRBJ1-2, with no clear D. Germline values: CDR1 MNHEY, CDR2 SMNVEV (reference sequence). The CDR3 runs to 15 residues. Trimming stripped 8 bases from V and 4 bases from J, with 20 bases between. Written as DNA, the CDR3 is TGTGCCAGCTCCCTCAGTCCAGATCGCCTCTATGGCTACACCTTC. It is translated as CASSLSPDRLYGYTF.